Given below is one T cell receptor beta chain in context. Its target antigen remains unknown. One base away there is no much larger clone; base qualities are not given. This entry comes from a study of vaccination effects on CD4 cells after COVID-19 (dated by TCRdb to the early 2020s). Some background on the complete study: Two doses of either the BNT162b2 or the mRNA-1273 mRNA SARS-CoV-2 vaccine were administered to participants. A total of 9 to 11 COVID-19 convalescent patients and a handful of SARS-CoV-2-naive healthy vaccine recipients were included in the full study. Cultures from other donors in the study were sequenced with the Oncomine TCR Beta short-read assay on an Illumina iSeq 100. SARS-CoV-2 spike-specific CD4+ TCR repertoires were compared before and after mRNA vaccination in COVID-19 convalescent patients and in infection-naive vaccine recipients.

From its cysteine to its phenylalanine, the CDR3 spans 12 amino acids. Of all the DNA, just the CDR3 is kept, 36 bases in frame from base 1. V lost 2 bases and J lost 11 bases; the stretch between them is 12 bases long. Taken from the germline V gene (reference sequence), the CDR1 and CDR2 loops are SEHNR and FQNEAQ. The ViraFEST assay stimulated PBMC with viral peptide pools and then used TCR sequencing to identify antigen-specific CD4+ T cell clonotypes by expansion. After more than nine days of culture, CD4+ T cells were isolated with the EasySep CD4+ T cell isolation kit. Negative nucleocapsid antibody results before and after vaccination confirmed that the healthy vaccine recipients had no prior SARS-CoV-2 infection. Each well held two million PBMC cultured in IMDM containing approximately 5% human AB serum, around 10 IU/ml IL-2 and gentamicin, along with approximately 10 ug/ml peptides. Half of the culture medium was replaced with fresh IL-2-containing medium on days 3 and 7. Unless noted otherwise, every peptide stimulation condition was cultured in triplicate wells. PBMC were separated from whole blood using Ficoll-Paque Plus gradient centrifugation and were then either cryopreserved at -140C or used fresh. The spike proteins of SARS-CoV-2 and of the common cold coronaviruses HCoV-NL63, HCoV-OC43 and HCoV-229E were spanned by overlapping peptide pools. The QIAamp micro DNA kit was used to extract genomic DNA from the cultured CD4+ T cells.

General conclusions and limits of the study: Clones induced by infection and clones induced by vaccination both contracted markedly at late timepoints after vaccination, which fits with T cell responses waning over time. Limitations of the study were the small number of convalescent patients and the absence of early post-infection timepoints. Among healthy vaccine recipients, nearly all vaccine-induced clones were SARS-CoV-2 mono-reactive, and just 1 of 255 was cross-reactive with common cold coronaviruses.

Libraries were built with the immunoSEQ multiplex PCR assay. DNA from the cultured, isolated CD4+ T cells was subjected to TCR beta CDR3 sequencing. The source study handled its data this way. The analysis removed non-productive TCR sequences, trimmed reads to the CDR3 region, and retained only CDR3s that were 7 or more amino acids long. Antigen-specific clonotypes were identified using the MANAFEST web app by comparison of expansion in peptide wells against reference cultures. Positive clones required FDR<0.05 expansion versus reference and all other wells, odds ratio above 5, and frequency above 0.1% in two replicate wells. A clonotype was called cross-reactive if it was significantly expanded both in SARS-CoV-2 spike wells and in at least one common cold coronavirus spike condition. Using the stringdist R package, CDR3 similarity was measured by Levenshtein distance, and unrooted trees were constructed with ape in R 3.6.1. TCRdb took over this immuneACCESS table, retaining in-frame rearrangements with V and J assigned. Such tables are incomplete; in checked studies, under half of the missing clones stem from an unresolved V gene, and the remainder is unexplained. D and trimming come from the DNA, and the V and J calls and clone size come from that table. This sample lists tens of thousands of clones; roughly 80% were detected once. Clones ranked in the top ten supply roughly 2.3% of the sample.

The origin of this receptor is a human donor who received a COVID-19 vaccine. The input for sequencing was CD4+ T cells from PBMCs cultured with HCoV-229E spike peptides, taken before COVID-19 vaccination. The sample's cell subset or site label is to be understood as: HCoV-229E spike overlapping peptide pool stimulation. The V and J segments used are TRBV7-9 and TRBJ1-1, with a weak D call of TRBD1 (5 bases match). The CDR3 region: CASSLSLRAAFF. The sequence in DNA is TGTGCCAGCAGCTTAAGCCTCAGGGCGGCTTTCTTT.